This paragraph reports one T cell receptor beta chain. This sample was taken from a study of CD8 T cells in Susac syndrome. This CDR3 spans 14 amino acids. Germline V gene sequence: CDR1 SQVTM, CDR2 ANQGSEA. V shed 1 base and J 4 bases; nucleotides not matched to a gene: 5. RNA totalling about 0.45 to 1 ug underwent reverse transcription with random hexamers. The CDR3 of TCR beta was amplified by immunoSEQ multiplex PCR across 54 Vbeta and 13 Jbeta. TCRdb independently ran MiXCR on the immunoSEQ multiplex PCR reads; one entry per CDR3 protein. The sample has 75,000 to 95,000 distinct CDR3 sequences, around nine tenths seen once.

Sequencing used CD8+ T cells from PBMCs. The chain uses TRBV29-1 and TRBJ2-3; 7 positions agree with TRBD1. The sequence was collected from a human donor with multiple sclerosis. DNA for the CDR3: TGCAGCGTTGAAGCGGAGAGGGGGCCAGATACGCAGTATTTT. Translated: CSVEAERGPDTQYF.